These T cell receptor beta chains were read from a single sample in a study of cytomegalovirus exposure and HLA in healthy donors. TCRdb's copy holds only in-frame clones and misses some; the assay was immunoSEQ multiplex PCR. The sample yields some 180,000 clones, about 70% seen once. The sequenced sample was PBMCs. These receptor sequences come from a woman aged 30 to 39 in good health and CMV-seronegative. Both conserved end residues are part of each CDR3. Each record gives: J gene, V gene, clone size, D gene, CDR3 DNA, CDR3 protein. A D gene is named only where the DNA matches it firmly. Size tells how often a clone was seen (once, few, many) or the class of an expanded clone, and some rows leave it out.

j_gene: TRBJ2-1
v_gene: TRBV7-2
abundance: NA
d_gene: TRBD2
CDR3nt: TGTGCCAGCAGCTTAGCGGGACTAGCGGGAAGTAATGAGCAGTTCTTC
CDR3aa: CASSLAGLAGSNEQFF

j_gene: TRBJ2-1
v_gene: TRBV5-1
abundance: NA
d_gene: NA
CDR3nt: TGCGCCAGCAGTTTCCTAGGGTGGGAGGGGGTCTACAATGAGCAGTTCTTC
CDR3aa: CASSFLGWEGVYNEQFF

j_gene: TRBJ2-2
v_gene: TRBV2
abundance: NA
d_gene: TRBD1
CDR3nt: TGTGCCAGCACCCGGACAGGGAGTGGCGGGGAGCTGTTTTTT
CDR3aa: CASTRTGSGGELFF

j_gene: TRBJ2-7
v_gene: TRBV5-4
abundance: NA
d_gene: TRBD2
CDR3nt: TGTGCCAGCAGCTTGGATGGCCTAGCGGGTTACGAGCAGTACTTC
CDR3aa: CASSLDGLAGYEQYF

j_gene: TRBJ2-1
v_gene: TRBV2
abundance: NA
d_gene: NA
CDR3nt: TGTGCCAGCACCGAACGAACATCCTACAATGAGCAGTTCTTC
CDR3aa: CASTERTSYNEQFF

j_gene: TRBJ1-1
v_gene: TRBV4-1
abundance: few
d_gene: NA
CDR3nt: TGCGCCAGCAGCCAAGAAAGGTGGAAGGGGCCGGAGGGTACTGAAGCTTTCTTT
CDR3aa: CASSQERWKGPEGTEAFF

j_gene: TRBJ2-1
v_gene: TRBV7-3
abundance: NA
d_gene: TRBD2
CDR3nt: TGTGCCAGCAGCTCTAAGACTAGCGGGATCCACAATGAGCAGTTCTTC
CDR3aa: CASSSKTSGIHNEQFF

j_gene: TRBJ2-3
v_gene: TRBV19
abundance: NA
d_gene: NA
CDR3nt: TGTGCCAGTAGTATCCGACAGCCCAGCACAGATACGCAGTATTTT
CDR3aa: CASSIRQPSTDTQYF

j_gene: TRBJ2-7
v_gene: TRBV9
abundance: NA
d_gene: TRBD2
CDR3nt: TGTGCCAGCAGCCCAAGACTAGCGGGGGTCCACGAGCAGTACTTC
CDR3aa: CASSPRLAGVHEQYF

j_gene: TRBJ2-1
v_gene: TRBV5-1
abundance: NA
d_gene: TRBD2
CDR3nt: TGCGCCAGCAGCTTGGCCAGCGGGGCCTACAATGAGCAGTTCTTC
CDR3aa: CASSLASGAYNEQFF

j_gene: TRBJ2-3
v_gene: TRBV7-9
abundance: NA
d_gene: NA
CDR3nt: TGTGCCAGCAGCTTAGGATATTTAATGGCCACAGATACGCAGTATTTT
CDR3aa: CASSLGYLMATDTQYF

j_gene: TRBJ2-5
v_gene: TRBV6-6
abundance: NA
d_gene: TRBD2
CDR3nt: TGTGCCAGCAGTTTGAGGACTAGCCGGGAGACCCAGTACTTC
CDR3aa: CASSLRTSRETQYF

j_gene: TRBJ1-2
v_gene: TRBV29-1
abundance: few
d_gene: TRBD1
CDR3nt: TGCAGCGTTGAAGGGGACAGGGGGGGGGCAAACTATGGCTACACCTTC
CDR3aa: CSVEGDRGGANYGYTF

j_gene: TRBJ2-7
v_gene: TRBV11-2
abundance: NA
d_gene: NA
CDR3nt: TGTGCCAGCAGCTTCGGCAGGGGCACCTACGAGCAGTACTTC
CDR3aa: CASSFGRGTYEQYF

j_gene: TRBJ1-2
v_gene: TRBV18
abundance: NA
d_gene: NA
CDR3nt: TGTGCCAGCTCACCAGTGACAGAAACTTATGGCTACACCTTC
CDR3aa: CASSPVTETYGYTF

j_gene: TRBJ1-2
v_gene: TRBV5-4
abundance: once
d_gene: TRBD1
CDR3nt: TGTGCCAGCAGCACGCCAAGGGACAGCAACTATGGCTACACCTTC
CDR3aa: CASSTPRDSNYGYTF

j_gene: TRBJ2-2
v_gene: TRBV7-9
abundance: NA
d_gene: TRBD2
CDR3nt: TGTGCCAGCAGCTTAGAGATCGGGGCGGGGGTTGGGCCCGGGGAGCTGTTTTTT
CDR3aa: CASSLEIGAGVGPGELFF

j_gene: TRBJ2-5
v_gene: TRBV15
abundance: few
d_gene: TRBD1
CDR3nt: TGTGCCACCAGCAGGGGAACAGGGGAAGAGACCCAGTACTTC
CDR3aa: CATSRGTGEETQYF

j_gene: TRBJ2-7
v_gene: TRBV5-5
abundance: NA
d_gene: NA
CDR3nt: TGTGCCAGCAGCTTGGCGAAGACCGGCGGCGGGCAGTACTTC
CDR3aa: CASSLAKTGGGQYF

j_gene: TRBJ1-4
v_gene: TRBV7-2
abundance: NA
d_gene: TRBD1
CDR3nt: TGTGCCAGCAGCTCTCGGACAGGGCTAGGTGAAAAACTGTTTTTT
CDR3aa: CASSSRTGLGEKLFF

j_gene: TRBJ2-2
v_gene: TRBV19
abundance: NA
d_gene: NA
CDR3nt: TGTGCCAGTGGGAGCACCGGGGAGCTGTTTTTT
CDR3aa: CASGSTGELFF